The entry below gives a single T cell receptor beta chain sequence along with its context. Its target is unknown. These data originate in a study of cytomegalovirus exposure and HLA in healthy donors. Study findings and constraints: Association of a missense DCLRE1C variant with TCR beta V- and J-gene trimming was reported in a later analysis.

The CDR3 sequence is 16 residues long. CDR1 is MNHEY, CDR2 SMNVEV, per germline (reference sequence). V was pared by 3 bases and J by 2 bases, with 6 bases of the junction left unmatched. PCR was performed using 60 Vbeta and 13 Jbeta primers. Data came from immunoSEQ multiplex PCR; TCRdb stores just in-frame clones and leaves some out. The sample lists over 150,000 clones, roughly 80% occurring once. What was sequenced was PBMCs. The clonotype was recovered from a man aged 35 to 55 in good health and CMV-seronegative. The genes are TRBV27 and TRBJ2-3; TRBD2 agrees at 9 bases. CDR3: CASSFLGGGATDTQYF. CDR3 bases: TGTGCCAGCAGTTTTCTGGGCGGGGGGGCCACAGATACGCAGTATTTT.